These 22 T cell receptor beta chains were sequenced from one sample in a study of OX40 agonist ivuxolimab in advanced cancers. Libraries were prepared by immunoSEQ multiplex PCR; TCRdb keeps only in-frame clonotypes and omits some of them. The table has under 90,000 clones, 75% to 90% seen once. The material was CD4+ or CD8+ T cells sorted from blood, obtained in a trial of the OX40 agonist ivuxolimab. These receptors all come from an adult with an advanced solid tumor such as melanoma, head and neck, liver or kidney cancer.

The chain recombines TRBV7-2 with TRBJ2-7; TRBD1 might be the D (5 bases). Trimming took 2 bases from V and 2 from J, leaving 10 bases between them. Germline CDR1 reads SGHTA; CDR2 reads FQGNSA. There are 14 residues in the CDR3. The CDR3 bases are TGTGCCAGCAGCTTAAGGGGCGGACCCTACGAGCAGTACGTC. This translates into CASSLRGGPYEQYV.

The rearrangement uses TRBV18 and TRBJ2-1; TRBD2 aligns across 8 bases. Germline CDR1 is KGHSH and CDR2 is LQKENI. This CDR3 spans 13 amino acids. V lost 5 bases to trimming and J lost 8 bases; unmatched junction nucleotides: 5. The DNA for the CDR3 is TGTGCCAGCTCATCCAGCGGGAGCTATGAGCAGTTCTTC. It is translated as CASSSSGSYEQFF. The variable domain in full, completed from reference TRBV18 and TRBJ2-1, reads NAGVMQNPRHLVRRRGQEARLRCSPMKGHSHVYWYRQLPEEGLKFMVYLQKENIIDESGMPKERFSAEFPKEGPSILRIQQVVRGDSAAYFCASSSSGSYEQFFGPGTRLTVL.

This clone was recorded a few times. The chain has TRBV18 and TRBJ1-5; D ambiguous. Germline V CDR1 and CDR2: KGHSH, LQKENI. CDR3 length: 14 residues. Trimming took 1 base from V and 6 from J, leaving 10 bases between them. In nucleotides, the CDR3 is TGTGCCAGCTCACCACAGGGAGCGGGTCAGCCCCAGCATTTT. It translates to CASSPQGAGQPQHF.

V is TRBV28 and J is TRBJ1-5, with D unresolved. Germline-derived CDR1 and CDR2 are MDHEN and SYDVKM. Trimming removed 3 bases from V and 2 bases from J, with 2 bases in between. CDR3 length: 12 residues. DNA of the CDR3: TGTGCCAGCAGTTTTGGCAATCAGCCCCAGCATTTT. Residues: CASSFGNQPQHF.

The genes are TRBV5-8 and TRBJ2-5, with TRBD1 identical over 9 bases. The V gene end was trimmed by 0 bases and the J gene end by 2 bases; junction bases not matched to a gene: 5. Germline V gene data show CDR1 as SGHTS and CDR2 as YDEGEE. The CDR3 is made up of 16 amino acids. CDR3 nucleotide sequence: TGTGCCAGCAGCTTGGGGACAGGGGCATTTCAAGAGACCCAGTACTTC. It is translated as CASSLGTGAFQETQYF.

V is TRBV7-2 and J is TRBJ2-2, with unresolved D. This CDR3 comprises 13 residues. Germline V gene lookup returns CDR1 SGHTA and CDR2 FQGNSA. The V end was cut by 5 bases, the J end by 4 bases, with 8 bases between. The CDR3 sequence: CASSPTVTGELFF. The CDR3 DNA reads TGTGCCAGCAGCCCCACCGTCACCGGGGAGCTGTTTTTT.

V gene TRBV6-5 combines with J gene TRBJ1-1; no clear D gene. Deletions cut 0 bases from V and 3 bases from J, with 8 bases between. This CDR3 is built from 14 residues. Per the germline V gene, CDR1 is MNHEY and CDR2 is SVGAGI. CDR3 sequence: CASSYSGGYTEAFF. The CDR3, as DNA: TGTGCCAGCAGTTACTCCGGCGGCTACACTGAAGCTTTCTTT.

The chain carries TRBV7-2 and TRBJ2-7; 8 nucleotides match TRBD1. From germline, CDR1 is SGHTA and CDR2 FQGNSA. The CDR3 spans 13 residues. J lost 3 bases, V lost 7 bases, and 5 bases had no gene match. CDR3 protein: CASNQGAGYEQYF. The DNA for the CDR3 is TGTGCCAGCAACCAGGGGGCTGGCTACGAGCAGTACTTC. The full variable domain, with the rest looked up from reference TRBV7-2 and TRBJ2-7, is GAGVSQSPSNKVTEKGKDVELRCDPISGHTALYWYRQSLGQGLEFLIYFQGNSAPDKSGLPSDRFSAERTGGSVSTLTIQRTQQEDSAVYLCASNQGAGYEQYFGPGTRLTVT.

V and J are TRBV2 and TRBJ2-5, with 9 bases matching TRBD1. V dropped 4 bases and J dropped 6; count of bases not matched to a gene: 3. The CDR3 totals 13 residues. Per the germline V gene, CDR1 is SNHLY and CDR2 is FYNNEI. The CDR3 loop reads CASSGDRAKTQYF. DNA of the CDR3: TGTGCCAGCAGTGGGGACAGGGCGAAGACCCAGTACTTC.

The chain couples TRBV5-6 to TRBJ2-1, with TRBD2 matching 10 bases. The CDR3 has 15 residues. Germline V gene data show CDR1 as SGHDT and CDR2 as YYEEEE. J lost 7 bases, V lost 1 base, and 5 bases had no gene match. CDR3 sequence reads: CASSLNPSGSNEQFF. The CDR3 nucleotides read TGTGCCAGCAGCTTGAACCCTAGCGGGAGTAATGAGCAGTTCTTC.

The V gene is TRBV5-8, the J gene TRBJ2-3; D possibly matches TRBD1 or TRBD2 (5 bases each). The V end lost 2 bases, the J end lost 2 bases, and 15 bases lay between the germline ends. The CDR3 covers 16 residues. Germline-derived CDR1 and CDR2 are SGHTS and YDEGEE. The CDR3 DNA is TGTGCCAGCAGCTTCGGGACGGACCTTTACACAGATACGCAGTATTTT. Amino acid sequence: CASSFGTDLYTDTQYF.

V gene TRBV4-1 combines with J gene TRBJ2-7, with D possibly matching TRBD1 (6 bases). CDR1 MGHRA and CDR2 YSYEKL come from the germline V gene. V was cut by 1 base and J by 9 bases, with 10 bases left in between. The CDR3 spans 12 residues. The CDR3 is CASSQAGGPQYF. Written as DNA, the CDR3 is TGCGCCAGCAGCCAAGCTGGGGGCCCGCAGTACTTC.

The count of this clone is one. V usage is TRBV2 and J usage is TRBJ2-3, with a weak D call TRBD1 (5 bases). V was shortened by 10 bases and J by 5 bases, with 13 bases between the two germline ends. Germline V gene lookup returns CDR1 SNHLY and CDR2 FYNNEI. This CDR3 has 12 residues. CDR3 bases: TGTGCCACCACCCCTCAGGGAGATACGCAGTATTTT. Amino acids: CATTPQGDTQYF.

The V and J genes are TRBV2 and TRBJ2-2; 9 bases agree with TRBD1. The germline gives CDR1 SNHLY, CDR2 FYNNEI. The CDR3 has 15 residues. V was clipped by 3 bases and J by 5 bases; unmatched bases: 4. Here the CDR3 reads CASSEGTGMTGELFF. The CDR3 DNA reads as TGTGCCAGCAGTGAGGGGACAGGGATGACCGGGGAGCTGTTTTTT.

In its sample, this clone was seen once. This chain joins TRBV7-9 and TRBJ1-1; D not resolved. Looked up from germline, CDR1 is SEHNR and CDR2 is FQNEAQ (reference sequence). CDR3 size: 13 residues. V lost 1 base and J 3 bases, leaving 6 bases between the germline ends. CDR3 DNA: TGTGCCAGCAGCTTAGAACCGGACACTGAAGCTTTCTTT. This sequence encodes CASSLEPDTEAFF.

This clone was detected a few times. This chain uses TRBV29-1 with TRBJ1-1; no clear D gene. In germline, CDR1 is SQVTM, CDR2 ANQGSEA. The V gene lost 4 bases and the J gene lost 1 base, with 4 bases spanning the gap. This CDR3 has 11 residues. In DNA, the CDR3 is TGCAGCGTTGTCCGGAACACTGAAGCTTTCTTT. This translates into CSVVRNTEAFF.

In this sample, this clone turned up a few times. The V and J genes are TRBV2 and TRBJ1-3; D uncertain. Germline V gene lookup returns CDR1 SNHLY and CDR2 FYNNEI. CDR3 length equals 13 residues. Trimming removed 7 bases from V and 0 bases from J, with 7 bases in between. The CDR3 is CASTGYSGNTIYF. In DNA form, the CDR3 reads TGTGCCAGCACCGGTTACTCTGGAAACACCATATATTTT.

The CDR3 bases are TGTGCCAGTAGTATAGGCGGGAGAAACAATGAGCAGTTCTTC. Translated, it gives CASSIGGRNNEQFF. V is TRBV19 and J is TRBJ2-1; 7 positions match TRBD2. The CDR3 is made up of 14 amino acids. Per the germline V gene, CDR1 is LNHDA and CDR2 is SQIVND (reference sequence). The V gene end was trimmed by 1 base and the J gene end by 5 bases; junction bases not matched to a gene: 2.

V is TRBV7-3 and J is TRBJ2-1; tentatively, D is TRBD1 (6 bases). Germline V gives CDR1 SGHTA, CDR2 FQGTGA. V was clipped by 5 bases and J by 10 bases, with 15 bases between them. This CDR3 has 13 residues. CDR3 DNA sequence: TGTGCCAGCAGCCGAGCACAGGGATACGAGCAGTTCTTC. This codes for CASSRAQGYEQFF.

The V and J genes are TRBV5-6 and TRBJ1-1; tentative D call: TRBD1 (5 bases). From germline, CDR1 is SGHDT and CDR2 YYEEEE. V lost 1 base and J 4 bases, leaving 11 bases between the germline ends. The CDR3 covers 14 residues. The DNA for the CDR3 is TGTGCCAGCAGCTTGAGAAGGGGTAGCACTGAAGCTTTCTTT. Protein: CASSLRRGSTEAFF.

The chain carries TRBV15 and TRBJ1-5, with a tentative D call TRBD1 (6 bases). The CDR3 is 17 residues long. The germline V gene has CDR1 LNHNV and CDR2 YYDKDF (reference sequence). Deletions cut 0 bases from V and 0 bases from J, with 12 bases between. The CDR3 coding sequence is TGTGCCACCAGCAGAGATACAGGGTCCTATAGCAATCAGCCCCAGCATTTT. As protein: CATSRDTGSYSNQPQHF.

This chain links TRBV4-1 with TRBJ1-6; possible D gene TRBD1, 5 bases. The CDR3 has 16 amino acids. V was pared by 0 bases and J by 9 bases, with 15 bases between. Germline CDR1 MGHRA, CDR2 YSYEKL. In nucleotides, the CDR3 is TGCGCCAGCAGCCAAGATAGGGCCAGGGCATTTTCACCCCTCCACTTT. It encodes CASSQDRARAFSPLHF.